This record covers a single T cell receptor beta chain. This entry belongs to a study of T-cell reconstitution after alpha-beta-depleted transplantation in children. The CDR3 sequence is 14 residues long. Deletions cut 4 bases from V and 5 bases from J, with 17 bases between. CDR1 is DFQATT, CDR2 SNEGSKA, per germline (reference sequence). Unique molecular identifiers were incorporated into the prepared TCRbeta library. TCRdb reprocessed the PCR reads via MiXCR and lists one record per CDR3 protein. Counted here are approximately 350,000 distinct CDR3 sequences, 15% to 20% occurring once; the ten biggest clones make up about 41%.

Sample: PBMCs, mostly from graft donor cells, taken 360 days after TCRalphabeta/CD19-depleted stem cell transplant. This clonotype was obtained from a male patient aged 2 to 9 who had a stem cell transplant for acute lymphoblastic leukemia, so the T cells may come from the graft donor. The rearrangement links TRBV20-1 to TRBJ2-5, with D unresolved. In DNA, the CDR3 is TGCAGTGCTAACCTTGCTTCTCGCACCGAGACCCAGTACTTC. Its protein is CSANLASRTETQYF.